The clone carrying this T cell receptor (beta chain) came up many times. Its antigen is unidentified. This entry comes from a study of T cells in Graves' hyperthyroidism and ophthalmopathy. Study-level points and caveats: Peripheral blood also featured most of the thyroid clonotypes expanded above 0.001. Progression to ophthalmopathy was predicted a median of roughly 6.6 months early.

V was shortened by 4 bases and J by 4 bases, with 11 bases between the two germline ends. The germline gives CDR1 SGHTS, CDR2 YDEGEE. The CDR3 runs 13 residues. Amplification of TCR beta CDR3 regions used RNA as the template. First-round RT-PCR of the TCR CDR3 relied on the HTBI primer set. MiXCR was run by TCRdb on the multiplex PCR reads, yielding one entry per CDR3 protein. This table has 530,000 or so distinct CDR3 sequences, about 43% appearing once. Disease duration under 2 months; hyperthyroidism patients were aged 18 to 65. A patient was excluded if there was uncontrolled infection, other autoimmune disease, pregnancy or lactation.

This TCR derives from a woman younger than 35 with Graves' hyperthyroidism. The sequenced material came from peripheral blood or thyroid tissue (not recorded which). The chain recombines TRBV5-8 with TRBJ2-5; no reliable D call. CDR3 in amino acids: CASSLRPVETQYF. The CDR3 coding sequence is TGTGCCAGCAGCCTACGGCCGGTAGAGACCCAGTACTTC.